The T cell receptor (beta chain) under discussion was sequenced for a study of CD8+ T cells in alopecia areata. The length of the CDR3 is 13 residues. V shed 1 base and J shed 2 bases, with 5 bases lying between them. Germline lookup yields CDR1 SGHTA and CDR2 FQGNSA. Treatment in this sample: oral pan-JAK inhibitor, 5-10 mg twice daily. At least ten counts were recorded for this clone. RNA was isolated and reverse transcribed to cDNA, the sequencing template. Sequencing was performed with immunoSEQ multiplex PCR; in TCRdb, only in-frame clones are kept and a portion is missing. This sample yields approximately 220,000 clones, of which 35% to 45% are seen a single time; around 0.48% belongs to the top ten.

Sequences were derived from CD4+ T cells sorted from blood, sampled at approximately week 30, from a patient treated with tofacitinib. The chain couples TRBV7-2 to TRBJ2-5; maybe TRBD2 (5 bases). The source of this sequence is a human donor with alopecia areata. CDR3 bases: TGTGCCAGCAGCTTAGGACTACAAGAGACCCAGTACTTC. Translating it yields CASSLGLQETQYF.